The TCR beta chain under discussion was sequenced for a study of CD8 T cells in ankylosing spondylitis listed by TCRdb under 2017. Concerning the study at large: The study set out to find disease-linked TCR variants by profiling T cell receptor beta repertoires in ankylosing spondylitis patients and healthy donors. Peripheral blood samples were taken, and synovial fluid was additionally collected from ankylosing spondylitis patients. In total, the full study cohort was made up of 100 to 140 healthy donors and about two dozen ankylosing spondylitis patients.

A remark on this clonotype: What antigen it recognizes has not been identified. Qualities for individual bases were not recorded, and no much larger clone is one base off.

Taken from cysteine to phenylalanine, the CDR3 has 15 residues. Only the CDR3 DNA stays, 45 bases, in frame from base 1. The germline V gene supplies CDR1 MDHEN and CDR2 SYDVKM. Cut back by 5 bases and 2 bases, the V and J ends lie 13 bases apart. Broad study findings and their caveats: Some TCR beta motif variants had previously been reported in synovial fluid and blood of reactive arthritis patients, which suggested common disease-initiation mechanisms. A TCR beta motif made up of several highly homologous amino acid variants appeared to be characteristic of blood from ankylosing spondylitis patients. The disease-linked clones had a CD8+ phenotype and were found at relatively low frequencies in peripheral blood. The disease-linked clones were reported as significantly enriched in matched synovial fluid samples from ankylosing spondylitis patients.

The instrument given in TCRdb is Illumina HiSeq 2500. Quantitative 5'-RACE with molecular barcodes was used to prepare TCR beta libraries. The paper's data handling went like this. Disease-linked TCR variants were identified with a new computational method built on a probabilistic model of VDJ rearrangement. The public reads were run again by TCRdb, first through fastp at Q25 and then through MiXCR, and only productive beta chains were kept. CDR3 protein duplicates are merged, each entry listing the most common genes and DNA. TCRdb's processing, not the study's, gives the V and J calls here. The sample table shows 310,000 or so distinct CDR3 sequences, and 20% are seen once. Jointly, the top ten make up less than 9% of the sample.

The V and J genes are TRBV28 and TRBJ1-5; a confident D gene designation cannot be given. The clonotype originates from a male donor with ankylosing spondylitis or in good health (not recorded which). What was sequenced was blood, either unsorted or a sorted T cell fraction (not recorded which). In nucleotide form, the sequence is TGTGCCAGCAGTCCACCGGGAAGGGGCAATCAGCCCCAGCATTTT. It translates to CASSPPGRGNQPQHF.